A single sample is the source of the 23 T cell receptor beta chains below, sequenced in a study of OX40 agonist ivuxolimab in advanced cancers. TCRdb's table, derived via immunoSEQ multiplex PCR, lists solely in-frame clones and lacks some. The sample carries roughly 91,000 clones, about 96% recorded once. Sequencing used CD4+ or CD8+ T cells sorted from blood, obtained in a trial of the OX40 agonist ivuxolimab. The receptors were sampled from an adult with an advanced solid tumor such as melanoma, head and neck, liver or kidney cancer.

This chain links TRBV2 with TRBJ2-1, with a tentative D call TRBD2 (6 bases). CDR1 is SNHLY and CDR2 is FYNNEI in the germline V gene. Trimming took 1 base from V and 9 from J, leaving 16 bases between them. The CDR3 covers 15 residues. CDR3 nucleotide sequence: TGTGCCAGCAGTGAAGGGCTAGCGCGTGGGGGTGAGCAGTTCTTC. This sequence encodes CASSEGLARGGEQFF.

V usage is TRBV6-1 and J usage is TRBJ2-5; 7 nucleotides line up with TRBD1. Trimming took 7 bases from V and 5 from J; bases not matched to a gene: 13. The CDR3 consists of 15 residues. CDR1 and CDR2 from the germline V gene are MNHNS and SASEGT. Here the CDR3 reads CASNPKGAFGETQYF. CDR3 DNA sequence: TGTGCCAGCAATCCCAAGGGGGCCTTTGGGGAGACCCAGTACTTC.

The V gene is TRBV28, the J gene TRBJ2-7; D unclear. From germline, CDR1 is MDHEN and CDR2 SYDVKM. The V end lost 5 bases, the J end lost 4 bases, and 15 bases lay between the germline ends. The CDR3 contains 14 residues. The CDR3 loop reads CASSLPDEVYEQYF. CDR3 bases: TGTGCCAGCAGTCTACCGGACGAGGTTTACGAGCAGTACTTC.

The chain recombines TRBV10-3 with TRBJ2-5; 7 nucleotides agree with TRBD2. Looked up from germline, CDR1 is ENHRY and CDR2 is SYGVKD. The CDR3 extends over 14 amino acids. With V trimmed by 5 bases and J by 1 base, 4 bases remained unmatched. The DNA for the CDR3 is TGTGCCATCAGTCCCGGACTAGTCCAAGAGACCCAGTACTTC. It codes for CAISPGLVQETQYF.

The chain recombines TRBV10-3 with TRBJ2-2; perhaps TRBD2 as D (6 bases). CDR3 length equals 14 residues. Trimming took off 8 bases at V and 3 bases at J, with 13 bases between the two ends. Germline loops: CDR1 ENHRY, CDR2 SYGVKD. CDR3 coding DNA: TGTGCCATCTCCCCTAGCGAGGACACCGGGGAGCTGTTTTTT. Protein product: CAISPSEDTGELFF.

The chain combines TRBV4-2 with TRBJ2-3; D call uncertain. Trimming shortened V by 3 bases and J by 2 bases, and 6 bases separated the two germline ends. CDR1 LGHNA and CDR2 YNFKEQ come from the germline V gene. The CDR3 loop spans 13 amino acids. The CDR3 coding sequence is TGTGCCAGCAGCCACACAAACACAGATACGCAGTATTTT. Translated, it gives CASSHTNTDTQYF.

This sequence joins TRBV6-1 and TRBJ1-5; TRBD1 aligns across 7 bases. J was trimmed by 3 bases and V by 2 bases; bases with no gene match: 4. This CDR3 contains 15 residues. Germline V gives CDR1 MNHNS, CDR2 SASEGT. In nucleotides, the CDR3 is TGTGCCAGCAGTGAATCCACAGGGGACAATCAGCCCCAGCATTTT. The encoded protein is CASSESTGDNQPQHF.

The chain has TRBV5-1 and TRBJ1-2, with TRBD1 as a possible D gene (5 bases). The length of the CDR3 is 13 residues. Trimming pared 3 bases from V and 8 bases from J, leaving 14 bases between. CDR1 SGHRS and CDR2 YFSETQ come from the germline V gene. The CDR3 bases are TGCGCCAGCAGCTCCGGGGGAGGGGACGGCTACACCTTC. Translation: CASSSGGGDGYTF.

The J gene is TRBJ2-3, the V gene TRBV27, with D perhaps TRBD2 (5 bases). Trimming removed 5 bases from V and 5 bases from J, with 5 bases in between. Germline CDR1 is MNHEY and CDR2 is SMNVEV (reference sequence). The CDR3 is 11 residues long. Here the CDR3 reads CASSEGDTQYF. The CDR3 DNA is TGTGCCAGCAGTGAGGGAGATACGCAGTATTTT.

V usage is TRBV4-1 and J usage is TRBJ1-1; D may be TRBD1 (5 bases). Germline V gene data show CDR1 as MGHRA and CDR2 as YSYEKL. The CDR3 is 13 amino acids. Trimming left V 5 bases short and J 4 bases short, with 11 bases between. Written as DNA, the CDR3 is TGCGCCAGCAGCTTCCAGGGTCCCACTGAAGCTTTCTTT. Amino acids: CASSFQGPTEAFF.

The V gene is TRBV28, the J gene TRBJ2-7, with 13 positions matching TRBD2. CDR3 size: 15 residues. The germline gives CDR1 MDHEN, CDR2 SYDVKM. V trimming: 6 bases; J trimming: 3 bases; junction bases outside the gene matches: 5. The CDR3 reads CASRATSGRYYEQYF. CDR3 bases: TGTGCCAGCAGGGCGACTAGCGGGAGGTACTACGAGCAGTACTTC.

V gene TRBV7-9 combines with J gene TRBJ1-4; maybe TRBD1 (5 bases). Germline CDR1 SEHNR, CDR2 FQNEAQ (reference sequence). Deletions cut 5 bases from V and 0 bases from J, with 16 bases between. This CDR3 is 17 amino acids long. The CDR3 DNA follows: TGTGCCAGCAGCGACCGACAGAGTACCGCAACTAATGAAAAACTGTTTTTT. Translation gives CASSDRQSTATNEKLFF.

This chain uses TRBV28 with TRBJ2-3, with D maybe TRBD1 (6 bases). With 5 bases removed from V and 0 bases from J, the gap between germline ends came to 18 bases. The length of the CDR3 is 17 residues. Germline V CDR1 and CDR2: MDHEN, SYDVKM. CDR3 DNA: TGTGCCAGCAGTCTTACTCTAACAGGGAAAAGCACAGATACGCAGTATTTT. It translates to CASSLTLTGKSTDTQYF.

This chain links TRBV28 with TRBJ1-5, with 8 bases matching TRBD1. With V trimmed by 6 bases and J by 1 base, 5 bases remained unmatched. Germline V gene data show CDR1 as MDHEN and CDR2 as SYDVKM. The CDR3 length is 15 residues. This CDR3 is CASSTGQASNQPQHF. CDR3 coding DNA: TGTGCCAGCAGCACGGGACAGGCGAGCAATCAGCCCCAGCATTTT.

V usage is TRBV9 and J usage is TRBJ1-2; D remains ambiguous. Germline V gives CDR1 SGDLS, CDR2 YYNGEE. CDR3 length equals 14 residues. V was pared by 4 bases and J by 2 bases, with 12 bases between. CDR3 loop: CASSPMPTNYGYTF. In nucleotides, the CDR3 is TGTGCCAGCAGCCCCATGCCGACAAACTATGGCTACACCTTC.

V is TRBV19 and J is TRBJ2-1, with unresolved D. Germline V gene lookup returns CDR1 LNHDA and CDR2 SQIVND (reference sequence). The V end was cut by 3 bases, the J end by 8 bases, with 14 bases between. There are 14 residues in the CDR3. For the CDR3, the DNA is TGTGCCAGTAGTATTGCTGCTATTACGTATGAGCAGTTCTTC. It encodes CASSIAAITYEQFF.

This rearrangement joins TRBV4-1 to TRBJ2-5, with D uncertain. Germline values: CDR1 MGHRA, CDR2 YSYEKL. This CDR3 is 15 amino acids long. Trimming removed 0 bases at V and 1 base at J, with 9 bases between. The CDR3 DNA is TGCGCCAGCAGCCAAGAATTCCGGACCCAAGAGACCCAGTACTTC. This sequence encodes CASSQEFRTQETQYF.

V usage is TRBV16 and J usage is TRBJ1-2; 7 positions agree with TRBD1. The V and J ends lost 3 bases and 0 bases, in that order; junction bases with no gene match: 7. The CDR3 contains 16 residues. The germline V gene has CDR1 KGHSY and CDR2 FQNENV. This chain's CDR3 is CASSHGGTAPNYGYTF. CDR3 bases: TGTGCCAGCAGCCACGGGGGGACAGCCCCTAACTATGGCTACACCTTC.

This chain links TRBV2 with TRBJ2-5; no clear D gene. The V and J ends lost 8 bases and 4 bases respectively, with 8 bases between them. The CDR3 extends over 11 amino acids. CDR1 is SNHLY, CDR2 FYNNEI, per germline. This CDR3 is CASQLGETQYF. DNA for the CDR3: TGTGCCAGCCAGCTCGGAGAGACCCAGTACTTC. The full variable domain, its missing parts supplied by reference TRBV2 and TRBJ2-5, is EPEVTQTPSHQVTQMGQEVILRCVPISNHLYFYWYRQILGQKVEFLVSFYNNEISEKSEIFDDQFSVERPDGSNFTLKIRSTKLEDSAMYFCASQLGETQYFGPGTRLLVL.

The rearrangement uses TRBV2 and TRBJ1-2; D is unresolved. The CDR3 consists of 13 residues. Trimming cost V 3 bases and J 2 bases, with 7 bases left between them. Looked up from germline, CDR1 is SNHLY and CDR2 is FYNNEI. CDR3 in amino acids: CASSEPENYGYTF. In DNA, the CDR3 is TGTGCCAGCAGTGAGCCTGAGAACTATGGCTACACCTTC.

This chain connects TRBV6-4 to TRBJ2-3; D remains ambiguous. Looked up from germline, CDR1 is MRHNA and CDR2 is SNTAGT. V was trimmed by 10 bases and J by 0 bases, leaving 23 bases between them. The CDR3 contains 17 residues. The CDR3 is CATAPGRSGPSTDTQYF. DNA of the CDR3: TGTGCCACCGCCCCGGGCCGTTCAGGCCCTAGCACAGATACGCAGTATTTT.

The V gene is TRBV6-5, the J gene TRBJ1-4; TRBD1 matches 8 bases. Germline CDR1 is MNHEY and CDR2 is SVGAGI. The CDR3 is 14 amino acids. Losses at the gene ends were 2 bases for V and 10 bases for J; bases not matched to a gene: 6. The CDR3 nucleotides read TGTGCCAGCAGTTACGGAACAGGGGGGGGAAAACTGTTTTTT. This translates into CASSYGTGGGKLFF.

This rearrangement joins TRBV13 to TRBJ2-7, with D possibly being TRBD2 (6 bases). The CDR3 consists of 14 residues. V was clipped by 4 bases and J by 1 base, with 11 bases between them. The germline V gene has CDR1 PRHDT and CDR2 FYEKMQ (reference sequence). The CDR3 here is CASSSGTSSYEQYF. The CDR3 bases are TGTGCCAGCAGCTCGGGGACTTCTTCCTACGAGCAGTACTTC.